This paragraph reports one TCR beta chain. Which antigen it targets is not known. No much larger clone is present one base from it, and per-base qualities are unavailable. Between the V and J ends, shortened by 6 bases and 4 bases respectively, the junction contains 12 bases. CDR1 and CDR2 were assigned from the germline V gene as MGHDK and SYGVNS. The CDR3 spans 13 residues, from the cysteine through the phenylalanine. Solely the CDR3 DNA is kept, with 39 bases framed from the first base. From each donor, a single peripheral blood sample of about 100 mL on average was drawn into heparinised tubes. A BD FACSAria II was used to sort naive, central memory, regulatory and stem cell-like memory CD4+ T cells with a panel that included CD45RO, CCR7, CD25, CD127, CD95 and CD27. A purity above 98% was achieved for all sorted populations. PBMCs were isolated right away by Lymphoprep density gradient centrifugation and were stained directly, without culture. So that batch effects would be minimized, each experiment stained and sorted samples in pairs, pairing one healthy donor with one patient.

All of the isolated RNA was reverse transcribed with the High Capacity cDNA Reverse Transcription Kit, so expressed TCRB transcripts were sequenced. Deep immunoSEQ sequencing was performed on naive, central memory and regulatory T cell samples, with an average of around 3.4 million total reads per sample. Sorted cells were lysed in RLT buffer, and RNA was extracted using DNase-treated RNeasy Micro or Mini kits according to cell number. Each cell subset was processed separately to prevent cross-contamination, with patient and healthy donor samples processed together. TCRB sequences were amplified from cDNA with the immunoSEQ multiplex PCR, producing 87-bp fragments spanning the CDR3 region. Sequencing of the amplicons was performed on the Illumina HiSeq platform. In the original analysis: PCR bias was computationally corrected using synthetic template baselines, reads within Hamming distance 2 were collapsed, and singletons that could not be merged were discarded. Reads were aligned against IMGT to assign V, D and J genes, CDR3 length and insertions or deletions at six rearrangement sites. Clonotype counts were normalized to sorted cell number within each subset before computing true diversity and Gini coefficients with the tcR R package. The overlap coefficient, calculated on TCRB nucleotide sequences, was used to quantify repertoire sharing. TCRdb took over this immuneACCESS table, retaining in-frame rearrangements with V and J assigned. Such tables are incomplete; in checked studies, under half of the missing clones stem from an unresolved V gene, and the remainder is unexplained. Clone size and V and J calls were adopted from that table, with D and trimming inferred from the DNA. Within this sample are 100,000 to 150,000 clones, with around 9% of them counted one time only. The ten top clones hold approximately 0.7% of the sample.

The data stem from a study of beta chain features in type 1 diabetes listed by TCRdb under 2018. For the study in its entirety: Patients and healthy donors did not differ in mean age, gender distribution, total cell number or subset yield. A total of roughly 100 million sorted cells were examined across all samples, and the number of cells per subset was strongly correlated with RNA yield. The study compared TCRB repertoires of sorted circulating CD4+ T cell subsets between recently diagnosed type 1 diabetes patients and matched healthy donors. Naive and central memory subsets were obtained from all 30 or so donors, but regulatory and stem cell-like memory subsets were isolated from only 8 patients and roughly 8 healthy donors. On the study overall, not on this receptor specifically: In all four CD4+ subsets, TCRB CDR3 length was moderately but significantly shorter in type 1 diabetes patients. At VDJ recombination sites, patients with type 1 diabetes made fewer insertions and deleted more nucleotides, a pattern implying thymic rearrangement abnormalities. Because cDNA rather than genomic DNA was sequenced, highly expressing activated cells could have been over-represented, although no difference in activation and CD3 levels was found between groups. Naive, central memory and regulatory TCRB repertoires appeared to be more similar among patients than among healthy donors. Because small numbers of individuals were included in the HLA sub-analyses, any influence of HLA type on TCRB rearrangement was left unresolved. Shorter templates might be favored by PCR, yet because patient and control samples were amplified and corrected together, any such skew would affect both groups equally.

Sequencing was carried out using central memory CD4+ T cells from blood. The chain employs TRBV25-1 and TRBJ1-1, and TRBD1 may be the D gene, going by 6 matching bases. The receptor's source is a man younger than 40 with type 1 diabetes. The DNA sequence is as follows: TGTGCCAGCAGCGTTCTGGACAGCACTGAAGCTTTCTTT. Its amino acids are CASSVLDSTEAFF.